This T cell receptor beta chain was sequenced for a study of blood T cell repertoires in COVID-19. Study information: Samples came from the United States, Italy and Spain, spanning acute and convalescent COVID-19. The analysed material was cDNA or gDNA that came from T cells, B-cell-depleted T cells, or PBMCs.

At least ten counts were recorded for this clone. CDR3 length equals 16 residues. Per germline, CDR1 MNHEY and CDR2 SVGEGT. V gave up 1 base and J gave up 0 bases, with 12 bases separating them. In the authors' workflow: By means of reference gene primer amplification, nucleated cell counts were estimated. Only in-frame clones appear in the TCRdb table, and some are missing; sequencing was by immunoSEQ multiplex PCR. V and J calls and clone size are those listed in that table; D and trimming were worked out from the DNA. The sample carries about 260,000 clones, around 87% recorded once. V gene TRBV6-2 or TRBV6-3 combines with J gene TRBJ1-1; D is unresolved. The specimen sequenced was peripheral blood. The TCR was taken from a woman aged 40 to 55 who had recovered from COVID-19. CDR3 amino acids: CASSYYPGRMNTEAFF. For the CDR3, the DNA is TGTGCCAGCAGTTACTATCCAGGCCGTATGAACACTGAAGCTTTCTTT.